This T cell receptor beta chain was sequenced during a study of shared clonotypes between healthy human individuals. Researchers partitioned CD4+ cells into CD45RA+ naive and CD45RA-negative memory subsets. Points from the study as a whole: Four donors had around 5.5% of their naive CD4 clonotypes in common.

Method: immunoSEQ multiplex PCR; TCRdb's copy keeps in-frame clones and lacks some. The sample holds 950,000 to 1,100,000 clones, about 70% seen once. The CDR3 has 14 amino acids. V shed 7 bases and J shed 0 bases, with 12 bases lying between them. CDR1 and CDR2 (germline): MNHNS, SASEGT. This clone was observed a single time. Its antigen is unknown. The chain joins TRBV6-1 to TRBJ1-1; D may be TRBD1 (6 bases). Specimen: memory CD4+ T cells sorted from blood. Subset specified: CD45RA-negative fraction. This receptor was taken from a man aged 18 to 29 in good health. CDR3 in DNA: TGTGCCAGCATAAAGGGGGACTTGAACACTGAAGCTTTCTTT. Translation: CASIKGDLNTEAFF.